A selection of T cell receptor beta chains follows, all from one sample in a study of cytomegalovirus exposure and HLA in healthy donors. Sequencing was performed with immunoSEQ multiplex PCR; in TCRdb, only in-frame clones are kept and a portion is missing. The sample includes 68,000 or so clones. Source material: PBMCs. The source of these receptors is a female donor in good health and CMV-seropositive. Both conserved end residues are part of each CDR3. The D gene is left open where the match is weak.

D gene,V gene,CDR3 protein
-,TRBV30,CAWSVGQLSGNTIYF
-,TRBV11-2,CASSLEPGLTGYEQYF
-,TRBV27,CASRTVGGDYGYTF
-,TRBV7-2,CASSEEGDRHQPQHF
-,TRBV19,CASRDKGYSNQPQHF
-,TRBV7-9,CASSHRDNEGGYTF
-,TRBV13,CASSLPPGSQYNEQFF
TRBD2,TRBV6-5,CASSYERGGSYNEQFF
-,TRBV30,CAWSLDRTSRAFF
-,TRBV7-9,CASSSVFSNQPQHF
TRBD2,TRBV7-2,CASSRTLAGNNEQFF
-,TRBV7-9,CASRTGGTTEAFF
TRBD2,TRBV13,CASSRSGRSDTQYF